One sample yielded the 27 T cell receptor beta chains listed below, sequenced in a study of T-cell reconstitution after alpha-beta-depleted transplantation in children. Unique molecular identifiers were incorporated when the TCRbeta library was constructed. TCRdb passed the PCR reads through MiXCR, listing each CDR3 protein once. The data hold 400,000 to 500,000 distinct CDR3 sequences, with under 13% observed a single time. The source was PBMCs from the stem cell graft donor, collected from the stem cell graft. These receptor sequences come from a human donor who donated a stem cell graft to a child with acute myeloid leukemia.

This clonotype was observed many times. The chain is built from TRBV3-1 and TRBJ2-4, with TRBD2 matching over 8 bases. Per the germline V gene, CDR1 is LGHDT and CDR2 is YNNKEL (reference sequence). The V gene end was trimmed by 0 bases and the J gene end by 2 bases; junction bases not matched to a gene: 21. CDR3 length: 22 residues. CDR3 DNA: TGTGCCAGCAGCCAAGATATGGCGGGGGGCCGGCGGGGGGCAAACCCCAAAAACATTCAGTACTTC. This gives the protein CASSQDMAGGRRGANPKNIQYF. Together with reference TRBV3-1 and TRBJ2-4, the CDR3 gives the full variable domain: DTAVSQTPKYLVTQMGNDKSIKCEQNLGHDTMYWYKQDSKKFLKIMFSYNNKELIINETVPNRFSPKSPDKAHLNLHINSLELGDSAVYFCASSQDMAGGRRGANPKNIQYFGAGTRLSVL.

This rearrangement joins TRBV5-1 to TRBJ2-3, with TRBD1 matching over 8 bases. The CDR3 totals 14 residues. The ends lost 0 bases at V and 11 bases at J; junction bases unmatched: 8. Germline CDR1 reads SGHRS; CDR2 reads YFSETQ. The CDR3 spells CASSLEAGQGVQYF. The CDR3 bases are TGCGCCAGCAGCTTGGAAGCAGGACAGGGCGTGCAGTATTTT.

This clonotype was seen more than once but under ten times. The rearrangement links TRBV7-2 to TRBJ2-3; weak D call: TRBD2 (6 bases). Germline V gene data show CDR1 as SGHTA and CDR2 as FQGNSA. The length of the CDR3 is 14 residues. V was trimmed by 3 bases and J by 5 bases, leaving 12 bases between them. The CDR3 spells CASSLSLAGDTQYF. CDR3 coding DNA: TGTGCCAGCAGCTTGTCACTAGCAGGAGATACGCAGTATTTT.

This clonotype was counted only a few times. The rearrangement uses TRBV6-4 and TRBJ1-2, with 10 bases fitting TRBD1. The CDR3 is made up of 15 amino acids. J lost 3 bases, V lost 4 bases, and 5 bases had no gene match. Germline V gives CDR1 MRHNA, CDR2 SNTAGT. The CDR3 region is CASSGQGAKDYGYTF. CDR3 nucleotides: TGTGCCAGCAGTGGACAGGGGGCAAAAGACTATGGCTACACCTTC.

This clonotype turned up a few times. The chain employs TRBV7-2 and TRBJ2-5; D gene uncertain. From germline, CDR1 is SGHTA and CDR2 FQGNSA. V lost 4 bases, J lost 5 bases, and 11 bases lay in between. The CDR3 loop spans 13 amino acids. The DNA for the CDR3 is TGTGCCAGCAGCTGGTGGCGGACGGAGACCCAGTACTTC. Encoded protein: CASSWWRTETQYF.

The chain is built from TRBV12-3 or TRBV12-4 and TRBJ2-1, with 8 bases matching TRBD1. The CDR3 runs 11 residues. Trimming cost V 5 bases and J 16 bases; bases outside gene matches: 7. CDR3 DNA: TGTGCCAGCAGTACCGGGACAGGTCGTTTCTTC. Its translation is CASSTGTGRFF.

Only a few counts were recorded for this clonotype. The chain is built from TRBV12-3 or TRBV12-4 and TRBJ2-1; no clear D gene. Trimming pared 7 bases from V and 5 bases from J, leaving 21 bases between. The CDR3 runs 16 residues. CDR3: CASILDATRPHNEQFF. The CDR3 DNA sequence: TGTGCCAGCATCCTCGACGCGACAAGACCCCACAATGAGCAGTTCTTC.

Ten or more counts support this clonotype. The rearrangement joins TRBV5-1 to TRBJ2-1; 10 bases agree with TRBD1. V lost 4 bases and J lost 1; bases outside the gene matches: 2. The V gene's germline CDR1 is SGHRS and CDR2 YFSETQ. CDR3 length: 15 residues. The CDR3 DNA reads TGCGCCAGCAGCGGGGGACAGGGGTCCTACAATGAGCAGTTCTTC. The encoded protein is CASSGGQGSYNEQFF.

This clonotype was detected a few times. The chain links TRBV20-1 to TRBJ2-5, with TRBD2 identical over 10 bases. Losses at the gene ends were 0 bases for V and 6 bases for J; bases not matched to a gene: 13. CDR1 is DFQATT, CDR2 SNEGSKA, per germline (reference sequence). The CDR3 is 17 residues long. The chain's CDR3 is CSARDPAGGPGGKTQYF. In nucleotides, the CDR3 is TGCAGTGCTAGAGATCCAGCGGGAGGGCCTGGGGGGAAGACCCAGTACTTC.

This chain uses TRBV6-1 with TRBJ1-5; no reliable D call. This CDR3 contains 14 residues. V lost 6 bases to trimming and J lost 3 bases, with 12 bases between them. The germline gives CDR1 MNHNS, CDR2 SASEGT. The CDR3 reads CASREPGNNQPQHF. CDR3 DNA: TGTGCCAGCAGAGAGCCGGGAAACAATCAGCCCCAGCATTTT.

A few counts support this clonotype. The chain is built from TRBV4-2 and TRBJ2-7; D is undetermined. V was shortened by 0 bases and J by 0 bases, with 6 bases between the two germline ends. Germline V gene sequence: CDR1 LGHNA, CDR2 YNFKEQ. There are 14 residues in the CDR3. The CDR3 bases are TGTGCCAGCAGCCAAGATGTTTTCTCCTACGAGCAGTACTTC. It codes for CASSQDVFSYEQYF.

This clonotype has ten or more counts. This chain uses TRBV5-1 with TRBJ2-3, with D tentatively TRBD1 (6 bases). This CDR3 is built from 16 residues. Germline CDR1 SGHRS, CDR2 YFSETQ. The V and J ends lost 4 bases and 2 bases respectively, with 17 bases between them. CDR3 sequence (DNA): TGCGCCAGCAGCCATCGAACTAAGGGGGACACAGATACGCAGTATTTT. Protein product: CASSHRTKGDTDTQYF.

This clonotype was counted only a few times. J is TRBJ1-3 and V is TRBV25-1; D gene uncertain. The CDR3 runs 14 residues. The ends were cut back, 5 bases at V and 0 bases at J, with 8 bases in the middle. Germline V lookup: CDR1 MGHDK, CDR2 SYGVNS. The CDR3, as DNA: TGTGCCAGCAGTCAGCGCGCCTCTGGAAACACCATATATTTT. As protein: CASSQRASGNTIYF.

The chain links TRBV5-1 to TRBJ2-5; D remains unclear. Germline CDR1 is SGHRS and CDR2 is YFSETQ. The CDR3 is 13 amino acids. V lost 5 bases and J lost 1, with 9 bases in between. This chain's CDR3 is CASRFGSQETQYF. The CDR3 DNA reads TGCGCCAGCAGATTTGGAAGCCAAGAGACCCAGTACTTC.

This clonotype was seen a handful of times. The J gene is TRBJ1-5, the V gene TRBV7-2, with 7 bases aligning to TRBD1. This CDR3 is 16 amino acids long. Germline-derived CDR1 and CDR2 are SGHTA and FQGNSA. V gave up 5 bases and J gave up 0 bases; unmatched junction bases: 7. This CDR3 is CASSPGQTYSNQPQHF. The CDR3 DNA sequence: TGTGCCAGCAGCCCGGGACAGACCTATAGCAATCAGCCCCAGCATTTT.

Only a few counts were recorded for this clonotype. The rearrangement joins TRBV12-3 or TRBV12-4 to TRBJ1-2, with D tentatively TRBD1 (6 bases). The CDR3 is made up of 13 amino acids. V gave up 5 bases and J gave up 6 bases, with 13 bases separating them. The CDR3 region is CASSVSGADGYTF. DNA for the CDR3: TGTGCCAGCAGTGTCTCGGGGGCGGATGGCTACACCTTC.

This clonotype was found a few times. This chain joins TRBV5-1 and TRBJ2-3; TRBD1 is a possible D gene (5 bases). Per the germline V gene, CDR1 is SGHRS and CDR2 is YFSETQ. The ends were cut back, 10 bases at V and 9 bases at J, with 18 bases in the middle. The CDR3 is made up of 12 amino acids. The CDR3 loop is CASKSGASTQYF. CDR3 in DNA: TGCGCCTCCAAATCTGGGGCTTCGACGCAGTATTTT.

This clonotype was seen more than once but under ten times. V usage is TRBV9 and J usage is TRBJ1-5, with 10 nucleotides matching TRBD1. CDR1 and CDR2 from the germline V gene are SGDLS and YYNGEE. The CDR3 is 19 residues long. Trimming took 1 base from V and 2 from J; bases not matched to a gene: 12. CDR3 DNA: TGTGCCAGCAGCGTACGGGGACAGGGGAAGGAGATCGGCAATCAGCCCCAGCATTTT. It encodes CASSVRGQGKEIGNQPQHF.

This clonotype was seen more than once but under ten times. This chain uses TRBV3-1 with TRBJ2-2, with a possible D match to TRBD1 (6 bases). The CDR3 has 13 amino acids. V was pared by 3 bases and J by 7 bases, with 9 bases between. Germline V gene lookup returns CDR1 LGHDT and CDR2 YNNKEL (reference sequence). CDR3 protein: CASSQPDSGELFF. As DNA, the CDR3 is TGTGCCAGCAGCCAGCCGGACAGCGGGGAGCTGTTTTTT.

This rearrangement joins TRBV4-1 to TRBJ1-2; D gene unclear. With 0 bases removed from V and 8 bases from J, the gap between germline ends came to 16 bases. The CDR3 totals 15 residues. Germline V gene lookup returns CDR1 MGHRA and CDR2 YSYEKL. The chain's CDR3 is CASSQDSHSLQGYTF. The CDR3 DNA is TGCGCCAGCAGCCAAGATAGTCACTCCCTACAGGGCTACACCTTC.

This clonotype was observed at least ten times. The chain is built from TRBV20-1 and TRBJ1-5; a weak D match, TRBD1 (5 bases). This CDR3 has 14 residues. Per germline, CDR1 DFQATT and CDR2 SNEGSKA (reference sequence). Trimming took 0 bases from V and 3 from J, leaving 9 bases between them. The CDR3 protein is CSARDGTYNQPQHF. CDR3 coding DNA: TGCAGTGCTAGAGACGGGACGTACAATCAGCCCCAGCATTTT.

This clonotype was seen ten or more times. This rearrangement joins TRBV7-8 to TRBJ2-5; D might be TRBD1 or TRBD2, each matching 5 bases. Germline V gene lookup returns CDR1 SGHVS and CDR2 FQNEAQ. The ends were cut back, 5 bases at V and 1 base at J, with 14 bases in the middle. The CDR3 covers 15 residues. CDR3 sequence: CASSPVRGVQETQYF. CDR3 in DNA: TGTGCCAGCAGCCCCGTGAGGGGAGTCCAAGAGACCCAGTACTTC.

The chain carries TRBV30 and TRBJ2-1; D is uncertain. Trimming left V 0 bases short and J 9 bases short, with 6 bases between. Looked up from germline, CDR1 is GTSNPN and CDR2 is SVGIG (reference sequence). The CDR3 is 11 residues long. DNA of the CDR3: TGTGCCTGGAGTGTAGGGCTTGAGCAGTTCTTC. This codes for CAWSVGLEQFF.

This clonotype was observed at least ten times. The rearrangement joins TRBV12-3 or TRBV12-4 to TRBJ2-7, with D perhaps matching TRBD1 or TRBD2 (5 bases each). The CDR3 runs to 13 residues. V was trimmed by 3 bases and J by 6 bases, leaving 12 bases between them. The chain's CDR3 is CASSFAQGREQYV. For the CDR3, the DNA is TGTGCCAGCAGTTTCGCCCAGGGACGCGAGCAGTACGTC.

The chain couples TRBV6-5 to TRBJ2-6; D may be TRBD2 (6 bases). Germline V lookup: CDR1 MNHEY, CDR2 SVGAGI. V was shortened by 2 bases and J by 4 bases, with 12 bases between the two germline ends. This CDR3 has 16 amino acids. CDR3 residues: CASSYDGGSGANVLTF. CDR3 coding DNA: TGTGCCAGCAGTTACGACGGGGGATCCGGGGCCAACGTCCTGACTTTC.

This clonotype was seen only a few times. The chain carries TRBV18 and TRBJ2-7; D not resolved. Germline V lookup: CDR1 KGHSH, CDR2 LQKENI. The CDR3 is 13 residues long. Trimming took off 3 bases at V and 5 bases at J, with 11 bases between the two ends. This CDR3 reads CASSPSRLDEQYF. CDR3 in DNA: TGTGCCAGCTCACCTTCGAGGTTGGACGAGCAGTACTTC.

J is TRBJ2-6 and V is TRBV6-5; no clear D gene. The CDR3 spans 13 residues. Trimming removed 6 bases from V and 2 bases from J, with 5 bases in between. CDR1 is MNHEY and CDR2 is SVGAGI in the germline V gene. This CDR3 is CASRRAGANVLTF. The DNA of the CDR3 is TGTGCCAGCAGAAGGGCTGGGGCCAACGTCCTGACTTTC.